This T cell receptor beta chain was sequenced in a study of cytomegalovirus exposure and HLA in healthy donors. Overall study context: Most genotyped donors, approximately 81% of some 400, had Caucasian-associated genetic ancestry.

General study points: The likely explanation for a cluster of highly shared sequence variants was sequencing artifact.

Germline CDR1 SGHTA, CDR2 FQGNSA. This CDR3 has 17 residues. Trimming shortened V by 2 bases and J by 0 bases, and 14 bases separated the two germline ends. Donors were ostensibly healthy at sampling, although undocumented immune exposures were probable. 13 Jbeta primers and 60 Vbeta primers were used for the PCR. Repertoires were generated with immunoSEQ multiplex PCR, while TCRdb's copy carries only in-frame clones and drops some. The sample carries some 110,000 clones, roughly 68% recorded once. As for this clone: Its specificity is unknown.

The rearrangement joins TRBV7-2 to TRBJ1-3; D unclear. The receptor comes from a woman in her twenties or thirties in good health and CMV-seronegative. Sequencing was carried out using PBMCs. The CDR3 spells CASSLLSGLFSGNTIYF. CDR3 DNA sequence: TGTGCCAGCAGCTTATTAAGCGGACTATTCTCTGGAAACACCATATATTTT.